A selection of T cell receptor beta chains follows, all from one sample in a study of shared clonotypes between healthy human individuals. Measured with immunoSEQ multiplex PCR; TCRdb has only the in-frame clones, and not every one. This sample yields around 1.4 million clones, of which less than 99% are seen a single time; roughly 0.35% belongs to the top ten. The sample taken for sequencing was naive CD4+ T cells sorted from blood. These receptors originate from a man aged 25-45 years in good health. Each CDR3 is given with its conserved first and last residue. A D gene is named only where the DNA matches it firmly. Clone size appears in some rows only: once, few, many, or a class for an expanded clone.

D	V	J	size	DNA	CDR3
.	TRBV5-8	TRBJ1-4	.	TGTGCCAGCTCCAATCGGGGGGCAGAAGATGAAAAACTGTTTTTT	CASSNRGAEDEKLFF
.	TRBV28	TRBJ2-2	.	TGTGCCAGCAGTCTTTCCCCCGTAGGGGGGGGTGACACCGGGGAGCTGTTTTTT	CASSLSPVGGGDTGELFF
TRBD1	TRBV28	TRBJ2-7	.	TGTGCCAGCAGTTTCCGCGGACAGGGAGCCGAGCAGTACTTC	CASSFRGQGAEQYF
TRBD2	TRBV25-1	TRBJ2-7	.	TGTGCGAGCCGTCTATCTAGCGGGAGCTACGAGCAGTACTTC	CASRLSSGSYEQYF
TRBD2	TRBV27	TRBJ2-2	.	TGTGCCAGCAGCCAGAGGTGGAGTAGCGGGAGACCCGGGGAGCTGTTTTTT	CASSQRWSSGRPGELFF
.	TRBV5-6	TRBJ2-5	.	TGTGCCAGCAGCGCGAGGCAGCCACAAGAGACCCAGTACTTC	CASSARQPQETQYF
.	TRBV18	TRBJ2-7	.	TGTGCCAGCTCACGGACAGAGTTGTACGAGCAGTACTTC	CASSRTELYEQYF
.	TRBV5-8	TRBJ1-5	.	TGTGCCAGCACCCGGACGGCCCAGAGCAATCAGCCCCAGCATTTT	CASTRTAQSNQPQHF
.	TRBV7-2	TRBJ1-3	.	TGTGCCAGCAGCTTAGAAAGCACCATATATTTT	CASSLESTIYF
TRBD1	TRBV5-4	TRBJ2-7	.	TGTGCCAGCAGCCTACCGGGACAGACTCACAAACAGGGCTACGAGCAGTACTTC	CASSLPGQTHKQGYEQYF
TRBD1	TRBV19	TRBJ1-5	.	TGTGCCGCAGCTAGACAGGGGATAGGTCAGCCCCAGCATTTT	CAAARQGIGQPQHF
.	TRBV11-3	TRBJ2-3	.	TGTGCCAGCAGCCCGTCGGAGTCCGGCACAGATACGCAGTATTTT	CASSPSESGTDTQYF
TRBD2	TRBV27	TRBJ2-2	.	TGTGCCAGCAGTCTCCGGGACTATCGGCTCACCGGGGAGCTGTTTTTT	CASSLRDYRLTGELFF
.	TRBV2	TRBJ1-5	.	TGTGCCAGCAGCTACGAGGCAGTTACCTTCAATCAGCCCCAGCATTTT	CASSYEAVTFNQPQHF
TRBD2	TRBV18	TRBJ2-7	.	TGTGCCAGCTCACCTCCTAGCGGGGCTTCCTACGAGCAGTACTTC	CASSPPSGASYEQYF
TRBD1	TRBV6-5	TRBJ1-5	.	TGTGCCAGCAGACCCGACAGGGTTGATCAGCCCCAGCATTTT	CASRPDRVDQPQHF
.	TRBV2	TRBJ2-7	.	TGTGCCAGCAGGACACGAGGGGGAGAAAGGTACGAGCAGTACTTC	CASRTRGGERYEQYF
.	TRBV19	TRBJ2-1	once	TGTGCCAGTAGTACCCCTCGGGACTTTGAGCAGTTCTTC	CASSTPRDFEQFF
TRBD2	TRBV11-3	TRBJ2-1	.	TGTGCCAGCAGCTTAACCCTAGCGGCCAGCTCCTACAATGAGCAGTTCTTC	CASSLTLAASSYNEQFF
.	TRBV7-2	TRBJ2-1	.	TGTGCCAGCGCGACACCTGTAGGTGAGCAGTTCTTC	CASATPVGEQFF
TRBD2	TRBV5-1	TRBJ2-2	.	TGCGCCAGCACGCAGGGCTCGACGGGACTAGCGTTCTCCGGGGAGCTGTTTTTT	CASTQGSTGLAFSGELFF
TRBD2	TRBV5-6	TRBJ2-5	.	TGTGCCAGCAACTACGGGACTAGCGGGCAAGAGACCCAGTACTTC	CASNYGTSGQETQYF
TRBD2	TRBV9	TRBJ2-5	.	TGTGCCAGCAGCTCAGGACTAGCGATAGAGACCCAGTACTTC	CASSSGLAIETQYF
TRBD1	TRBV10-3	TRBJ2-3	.	TGTGCCATCAGTGACGACAGGGGGACAGATACGCAGTATTTT	CAISDDRGTDTQYF
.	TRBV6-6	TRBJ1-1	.	TGTGCCAGCAGTTATCCCTCAGGGCCGGAAGCTTTCTTT	CASSYPSGPEAFF
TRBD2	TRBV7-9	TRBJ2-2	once	TGTGCCAGCAGCTTCTCCTTACTAGCGGGAGGCGACACCGGGGAGCTGTTTTTT	CASSFSLLAGGDTGELFF
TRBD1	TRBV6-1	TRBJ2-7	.	TGTGCCAGCAGTGCCCGACAGGGTCCGGGCTACGAGCAGTACTTC	CASSARQGPGYEQYF
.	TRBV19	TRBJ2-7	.	TGTGCCAGTAGTCTCCTCCAGGGTGAGCAGTACTTC	CASSLLQGEQYF
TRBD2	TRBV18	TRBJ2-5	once	TGTGCCAGCTCACCACCAACTTTAGCGGGAGAGTACTTC	CASSPPTLAGEYF
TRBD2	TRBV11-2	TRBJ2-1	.	TGTGCCAGCAGCTTTTCGGGGGGTTCCTACAATGAGCAGTTCTTC	CASSFSGGSYNEQFF
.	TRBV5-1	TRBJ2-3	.	TGCGCCAGCAGCGCAGACAGATCAGATACGCAGTATTTT	CASSADRSDTQYF
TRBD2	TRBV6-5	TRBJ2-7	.	TGTGCCAGCAGTTATTCGGCTAGCGCTAGCGGGGAGCAGTACTTC	CASSYSASASGEQYF
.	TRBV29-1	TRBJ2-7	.	TGCAGCGTTGAAGGTTTGGGCCGACGCTCCTACGAGCAGTACTTC	CSVEGLGRRSYEQYF
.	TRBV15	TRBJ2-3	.	TGTGCCACCAGCAGGTTAAGGGGGGGAAGCACAGATACGCAGTATTTT	CATSRLRGGSTDTQYF
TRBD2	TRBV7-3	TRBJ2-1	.	TGTGCCAGCAGCGCCACCCCCGGGCGGGGGGGGTACAATGAGCAGTTCTTC	CASSATPGRGGYNEQFF
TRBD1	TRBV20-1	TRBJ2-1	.	TGCAGTGCGGGGAAGGACAGGGAGCAGTTCTTC	CSAGKDREQFF
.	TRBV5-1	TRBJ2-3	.	TGCGCCAGCAGCCCCACTGGGGGGCGCGGAGATACGCAGTATTTT	CASSPTGGRGDTQYF
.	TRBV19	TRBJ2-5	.	TGTGCCAGTAGTATGGGTCGGAGCCAAGAGACCCAGTACTTC	CASSMGRSQETQYF
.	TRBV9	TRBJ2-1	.	TGTGCCAGCAGCGTAGTGCCTAGTCTCGGGAATGAGCAGTTCTTC	CASSVVPSLGNEQFF
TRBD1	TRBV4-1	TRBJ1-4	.	TGCGCCAGCAGCGCTCAGGGGGCCTTGGGAGAAAAACTGTTTTTT	CASSAQGALGEKLFF
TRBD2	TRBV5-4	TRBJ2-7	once	TGTGCCAGCAGCTTGATGGCTAGCGGGAGATCCTACGAGCAGTACTTC	CASSLMASGRSYEQYF
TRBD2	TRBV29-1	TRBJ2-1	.	TGCAGCGTTGCGGTTAGCGGGACCCAATTCAAGCAGTTCTTC	CSVAVSGTQFKQFF
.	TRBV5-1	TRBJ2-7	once	TGCGCCAGCAGCGCGCCCGGCGGGGCAGGGCACGAGCAGTACTTC	CASSAPGGAGHEQYF